Following are 2 T cell receptor beta chains from one sample sequenced in a study of CD8+ T cells in alopecia areata listed by TCRdb under 2018. Library preparation used the immunoSEQ multiplex PCR assay. For TCR sequencing, RNA was extracted from every sample and reverse transcribed into cDNA to serve as template. TCRdb mirrors the immuneACCESS table, restricted to in-frame sequences. Some clones are absent from its copies; in checked studies, under half trace to an unresolved V gene, and the reason for the others is unknown. Present in this sample are roughly 280,000 clones, over 45% of which were seen just once. Roughly 0.93% of the sample is taken by the ten largest. What the treatment or condition label conveys for this sample: oral pan-JAK inhibitor, 5-10 mg twice daily. The sample in question was CD4+ T cells sorted from blood, obtained around week 54, from a patient treated with tofacitinib. These receptors all stem from a human donor with alopecia areata.

This clone was found once. V gene TRBV6-1 combines with J gene TRBJ2-7, with a possible D match to TRBD1 (5 bases). Germline V CDR1 and CDR2: MNHNS, SASEGT. V gave up 5 bases and J gave up 0 bases, with 11 bases separating them. The CDR3 covers 14 residues. CDR3 nucleotides: TGTGCCAGCAGTAATAACAGGCGCTCCTACGAGCAGTACTTC. Amino acid sequence: CASSNNRRSYEQYF.

The rearrangement links TRBV27 to TRBJ2-1; D remains ambiguous. Trimming stripped 4 bases from V and 5 bases from J, with 9 bases between. The CDR3 contains 13 residues. The V gene's germline CDR1 is MNHEY and CDR2 SMNVEV (reference sequence). CDR3 residues: CASSYNRDNEQFF. The CDR3 DNA reads TGTGCCAGCAGTTACAACAGAGACAATGAGCAGTTCTTC.